This T cell receptor (beta chain) is drawn from a study of blood T cells in healthy people across ages. Comments on this clonotype: Its specificity is not known.

Study conclusions and caveats: The lack of PBMC sorting stopped any conclusive naive versus antigen-experienced comparison.

Combining a sample-barcoded 5' primer with a J-beta primer mix, a second PCR ran for about 6 to 12 cycles. Via MiXCR, TCRdb re-called the 5' RACE reads, giving one row per CDR3 protein. The table includes 800,000 to 1,300,000 distinct CDR3 sequences, approximately 26% detected once. The germline V gene encodes CDR1 SGHRS and CDR2 YFSETQ. The CDR3 totals 16 residues. V lost 2 bases, J lost 1 base, and 12 bases lay in between. The same sample was also used in a study of T cells of mothers and their children.

Source material: blood. The chain links TRBV5-1 to TRBJ1-4, with D maybe TRBD1 (5 bases). This receptor was obtained from a girl aged 2 to 9 in good health. CDR3 sequence: CASSFSGSRTNEKLFF. In DNA, the CDR3 is TGCGCCAGCAGCTTTTCAGGGTCGAGAACTAATGAAAAACTGTTTTTT.